Below are 23 T cell receptor beta chains sequenced from a single sample in a study of siplizumab effects on memory and regulatory T cells. Sequencing used immunoSEQ multiplex PCR; TCRdb keeps in-frame clones, though not all of them. The repertoire holds about 40,000 clones, with more than 70% as singletons. Sequencing used naive CD4+ T cells sorted from blood. All receptors come from a human donor in good health.

This clone was observed a single time. J is TRBJ2-3 and V is TRBV15; 9 nucleotides align to TRBD2. The CDR3 spans 16 residues. CDR1 and CDR2 from the germline V gene are LNHNV and YYDKDF (reference sequence). V lost 3 bases and J lost 5; bases outside the gene matches: 9. The CDR3 protein is CATSSRLAGWVDTQYF. The CDR3 coding sequence is TGTGCCACCAGCAGCCGGCTAGCGGGGTGGGTAGATACGCAGTATTTT.

The sample holds one count of this clone. The chain recombines TRBV30 with TRBJ1-1; no reliable D call. Trimming removed 7 bases at V and 1 base at J, with 16 bases between. Germline V gene lookup returns CDR1 GTSNPN and CDR2 SVGIG (reference sequence). This CDR3 region has 14 residues. The CDR3 region has the DNA TGTGCCTCCTCACCCCCCCGAGCGAACACTGAAGCTTTCTTT. Amino acid sequence: CASSPPRANTEAFF.

J is TRBJ1-5 and V is TRBV10-3, with a weak D call TRBD1 (6 bases). Per the germline V gene, CDR1 is ENHRY and CDR2 is SYGVKD. The CDR3 loop spans 14 amino acids. V was cut by 3 bases and J by 5 bases, with 11 bases left in between. CDR3 sequence reads: CAISEQGLDQPQHF. CDR3 DNA sequence: TGTGCCATCAGTGAACAGGGATTGGATCAGCCCCAGCATTTT.

The chain recombines TRBV10-3 with TRBJ2-7; D gene unclear. CDR3 size: 12 residues. Trimming stripped 0 bases from V and 4 bases from J, with 4 bases between. The germline V gene has CDR1 ENHRY and CDR2 SYGVKD. The CDR3 bases are TGTGCCATCAGTGAGTCCCTATACGAGCAGTACTTC. Translating gives CAISESLYEQYF.

The V and J genes are TRBV18 and TRBJ2-7; TRBD1 matches at 7 bases. CDR1 KGHSH and CDR2 LQKENI come from the germline V gene. The CDR3 spans 15 residues. V dropped 0 bases and J dropped 6; count of bases not matched to a gene: 8. CDR3 protein: CASSPPVTGDREQYF. DNA of the CDR3: TGTGCCAGCTCACCACCGGTCACAGGGGACCGCGAGCAGTACTTC.

The J gene is TRBJ1-5, the V gene TRBV7-2, with no clear D. The CDR3 is 17 amino acids. The V gene's germline CDR1 is SGHTA and CDR2 FQGNSA. Trimming stripped 2 bases from V and 0 bases from J, with 14 bases between. Here the CDR3 reads CASSLLGYAVSNQPQHF. CDR3 DNA: TGTGCCAGCAGCTTATTGGGTTATGCGGTTAGCAATCAGCCCCAGCATTTT.

This clone was counted a few times. V gene TRBV14 combines with J gene TRBJ1-6; D perhaps matches TRBD1 (6 bases). CDR3 length: 16 residues. Germline values: CDR1 SGHDN, CDR2 FVKESK. V lost 0 bases and J lost 10, with 16 bases in between. The CDR3 here is CASSQDTHRAGSPLHF. The CDR3 region has the DNA TGTGCCAGCAGCCAAGATACCCACAGGGCGGGATCACCCCTCCACTTT.

This chain uses TRBV9 with TRBJ1-2; maybe TRBD1 (5 bases). Germline V gene sequence: CDR1 SGDLS, CDR2 YYNGEE. Trimming pared 3 bases from V and 8 bases from J, leaving 14 bases between. CDR3 length: 13 residues. The CDR3 DNA reads as TGTGCCAGCAGCGGTAGGACAAGCCACGGCTACACCTTC. Its protein product is CASSGRTSHGYTF.

V and J are TRBV2 and TRBJ1-6, with D uncertain. This CDR3 has 15 residues. The germline V gene has CDR1 SNHLY and CDR2 FYNNEI. V lost 0 bases and J 7 bases, leaving 10 bases between the germline ends. CDR3 protein: CASSEARQENSPLHF. The DNA of the CDR3 is TGTGCCAGCAGTGAAGCCCGGCAGGAAAATTCACCCCTCCACTTT. The whole variable domain, filled in from reference TRBV2 and TRBJ1-6, reads EPEVTQTPSHQVTQMGQEVILRCVPISNHLYFYWYRQILGQKVEFLVSFYNNEISEKSEIFDDQFSVERPDGSNFTLKIRSTKLEDSAMYFCASSEARQENSPLHFGNGTRLTVT.

The chain combines TRBV6-5 with TRBJ1-5; D may be TRBD1 (6 bases). CDR1 and CDR2 (germline): MNHEY, SVGAGI. Trimming cost V 6 bases and J 3 bases, with 15 bases left between them. The CDR3 contains 15 residues. This CDR3 is CASRNAGGANQPQHF. In DNA form, the CDR3 reads TGTGCCAGCAGAAACGCTGGGGGGGCCAATCAGCCCCAGCATTTT.

This clone has more than one count but fewer than ten. The chain combines TRBV18 with TRBJ2-7; no clear D gene. The germline V gene has CDR1 KGHSH and CDR2 LQKENI. This CDR3 region has 12 residues. V was shortened by 6 bases and J by 2 bases, with 8 bases between the two germline ends. This chain's CDR3 is CASSLRAYEQYF. The DNA for the CDR3 is TGTGCCAGCTCCCTACGGGCCTACGAGCAGTACTTC.

The chain couples TRBV9 to TRBJ2-5; 12 nucleotides agree with TRBD2. The CDR3 has 17 amino acids. CDR1 is SGDLS and CDR2 is YYNGEE in the germline V gene. V shed 4 bases, J shed 5 bases, and the junction held 12 bases outside the gene matches. The CDR3 spells CASSPRTSGITGETQYF. The CDR3 nucleotides are TGTGCCAGCAGCCCCAGGACTAGCGGGATCACTGGGGAGACCCAGTACTTC.

The chain links TRBV11-3 to TRBJ2-3, with TRBD1 identical over 7 bases. Germline CDR1 is SGHNT and CDR2 is YENEEA. The J segment lost 1 base and the V segment lost 1 base, leaving 2 bases of the junction unmatched. CDR3 size: 15 residues. CDR3 in amino acids: CASSLGQGGTDTQYF. DNA for the CDR3: TGTGCCAGCAGCTTAGGACAGGGAGGCACAGATACGCAGTATTTT.

This rearrangement joins TRBV15 to TRBJ2-5, with TRBD1 matching over 8 bases. V lost 1 base and J lost 2; bases outside the gene matches: 6. This CDR3 has 16 amino acids. CDR1 LNHNV and CDR2 YYDKDF come from the germline V gene (reference sequence). The CDR3 spells CATSRGDRTGQETQYF. The DNA of the CDR3 is TGTGCCACCAGCAGAGGGGACAGGACCGGGCAAGAGACCCAGTACTTC.

This clone appeared a single time. The chain combines TRBV11-1 with TRBJ2-5, with D perhaps TRBD1 (6 bases). Germline V lookup: CDR1 SGHAT, CDR2 FQDESV (reference sequence). CDR3 length equals 13 residues. V was pared by 5 bases and J by 3 bases, with 10 bases between. CDR3 nucleotide sequence: TGTGCCAGCAGCCCGCCAGGGGAAGAGACCCAGTACTTC. It specifies CASSPPGEETQYF.

V usage is TRBV2 and J usage is TRBJ1-3, with a weak D call TRBD1 (6 bases). Trimming removed 8 bases at V and 2 bases at J, with 13 bases between. Germline-derived CDR1 and CDR2 are SNHLY and FYNNEI. The CDR3 is made up of 14 amino acids. Here the CDR3 DNA reads TGTGCCAGCCAGACAGGCGGCGCTGGAAACACCATATATTTT. Translation: CASQTGGAGNTIYF.

In this sample, this clone turned up a few times. The rearrangement links TRBV25-1 to TRBJ1-6; perhaps TRBD1 as D (5 bases). Germline lookup yields CDR1 MGHDK and CDR2 SYGVNS. The germline V and J ends were trimmed by 2 bases and 5 bases, with 10 bases remaining between them. CDR3 length: 15 residues. This CDR3 is CASSEAAGNNSPLHF. Written as DNA, the CDR3 is TGTGCCAGCAGTGAAGCGGCAGGGAATAATTCACCCCTCCACTTT. Variable domain in full (rest from reference TRBV25-1 and TRBJ1-6): EADIYQTPRYLVIGTGKKITLECSQTMGHDKMYWYQQDPGMELHLIHYSYGVNSTEKGDLSSESTVSRIRTEHFPLTLESARPSHTSQYLCASSEAAGNNSPLHFGNGTRLTVT.

The gene calls are TRBV7-2 and TRBJ2-1; weak D call: TRBD2 (5 bases). The V end lost 5 bases, the J end lost 2 bases, and 16 bases lay between the germline ends. CDR3 length: 16 amino acids. Germline CDR1 SGHTA, CDR2 FQGNSA. The CDR3 bases are TGTGCCAGCAGCGAGCAGTGGCGGGCCACCTACAATGAGCAGTTCTTC. The encoded protein is CASSEQWRATYNEQFF. Looking up the rest from reference TRBV7-2 and TRBJ2-1 gives the full variable domain: GAGVSQSPSNKVTEKGKDVELRCDPISGHTALYWYRQSLGQGLEFLIYFQGNSAPDKSGLPSDRFSAERTGGSVSTLTIQRTQQEDSAVYLCASSEQWRATYNEQFFGPGTRLTVL.

The chain combines TRBV5-4 with TRBJ2-5; D gene ambiguous. This CDR3 comprises 12 residues. Trimming stripped 10 bases from V and 2 bases from J, with 12 bases between. Per germline, CDR1 SGHNT and CDR2 YYREEE (reference sequence). The DNA for the CDR3 is TGTGCCTTTGATGGCTTTCAAGAGACCCAGTACTTC. Translated: CAFDGFQETQYF.

This chain joins TRBV28 and TRBJ2-7; TRBD2 aligns across 14 bases. The CDR3 is made up of 16 amino acids. In germline, CDR1 is MDHEN, CDR2 SYDVKM. V lost 5 bases to trimming and J lost 5 bases; unmatched junction nucleotides: 8. CDR3 sequence (DNA): TGTGCCAGCAGTACTGGGACTAGCGGGAGTTGGAACGAGCAGTACTTC. This codes for CASSTGTSGSWNEQYF.

V and J are TRBV6-5 and TRBJ1-5; D not resolved. Germline lookup yields CDR1 MNHEY and CDR2 SVGAGI. With 6 bases removed from V and 1 base from J, the gap between germline ends came to 10 bases. This CDR3 contains 14 residues. This CDR3 reads CASRTGMSNQPQHF. The DNA for the CDR3 is TGTGCCAGCAGGACGGGGATGAGCAATCAGCCCCAGCATTTT.

This rearrangement joins TRBV11-2 to TRBJ1-4; 7 bases fit TRBD1. The CDR3 runs to 15 residues. The V gene's germline CDR1 is SGHAT and CDR2 FQNNGV. V was clipped by 5 bases and J by 8 bases; unmatched bases: 11. CDR3: CASSPRPDRREKLFF. In DNA, the CDR3 is TGTGCCAGCAGCCCCCGGCCGGACAGGCGGGAAAAACTGTTTTTT.

The chain links TRBV2 to TRBJ2-5; D perhaps matches TRBD2 (7 bases). The CDR3 has 15 residues. Germline CDR1 and CDR2: SNHLY and FYNNEI. V lost 5 bases to trimming and J lost 4 bases, with 17 bases between them. This CDR3 reads CASSSTPGGRETQYF. The DNA of the CDR3 is TGTGCCAGCAGTTCCACCCCGGGGGGCCGAGAGACCCAGTACTTC.